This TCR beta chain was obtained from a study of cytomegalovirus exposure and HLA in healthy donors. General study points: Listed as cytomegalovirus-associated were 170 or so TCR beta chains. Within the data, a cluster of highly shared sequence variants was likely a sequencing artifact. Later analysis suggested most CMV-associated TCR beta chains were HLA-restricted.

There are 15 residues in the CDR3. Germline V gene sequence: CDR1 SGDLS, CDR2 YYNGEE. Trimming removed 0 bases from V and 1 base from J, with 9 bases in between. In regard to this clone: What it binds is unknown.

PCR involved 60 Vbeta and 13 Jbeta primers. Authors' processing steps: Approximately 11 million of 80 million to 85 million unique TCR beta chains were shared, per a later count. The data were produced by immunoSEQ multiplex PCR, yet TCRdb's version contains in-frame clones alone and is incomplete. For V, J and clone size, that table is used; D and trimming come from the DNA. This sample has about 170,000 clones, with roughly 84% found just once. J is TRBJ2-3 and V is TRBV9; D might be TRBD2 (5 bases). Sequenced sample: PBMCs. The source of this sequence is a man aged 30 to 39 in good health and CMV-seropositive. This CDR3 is CASSVVGVGTDTQYF. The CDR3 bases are TGTGCCAGCAGCGTAGTCGGGGTTGGCACAGATACGCAGTATTTT.